The clone carrying this TCR beta chain came up many times. Its antigen remains unknown. The sample comes from a study of metastatic and nonmetastatic thyroid tumors. The wider study: Repertoire comparisons spanned blood and tumor or nodule tissue from malignant and benign thyroid patients. Findings of the study overall: A significant increase in TCR beta diversity was reportedly seen in malignant thyroid tumors relative to benign nodules, in blood and tumor.

Before thyroid surgery, none of the patients had received any treatment. MiXCR re-clonotyped the PCR reads for TCRdb. Counted here are about 92,000 clones, more than 13% occurring once; the ten biggest clones make up roughly 3.9%. Germline values: CDR1 MNHNS, CDR2 SASEGT. The CDR3 is made up of 15 amino acids. With 1 base removed from V and 0 bases from J, the gap between germline ends came to 9 bases. The chain couples TRBV6-1 to TRBJ1-1, with D unclear. The TCR originated in a female donor with papillary thyroid cancer or a benign thyroid nodule (not recorded which). Some clones in this sample may be carry-over from other donors' samples. Sequenced: blood. The CDR3 sequence is CASSEGALMNTEAFF. CDR3 bases: TGTGCCAGCAGTGAAGGGGCACTCATGAACACTGAAGCTTTCTTT.